These T cell receptor beta chains were read from a single sample in a study of molecular identifiers for immune sequencing clone quantification. TCRdb analysed the PCR reads with MiXCR anew, one entry per CDR3 protein. The table records a few hundred thousand distinct CDR3 sequences, around 23% of them present only once. Sequenced material: naive CD8+ T cells from blood, with Jurkat cell RNA spiked in. These receptors were obtained from a human donor in good health. Some libraries in this study had Jurkat cell RNA spiked in. CDR3s include the opening cysteine and the closing phenylalanine or tryptophan. Each record gives: CDR3 protein, J gene, V gene, CDR3 length.

CDR3aa: CSVTPRGSGGELFF; j_gene: TRBJ2-2; v_gene: TRBV29-1; len: 14
CDR3aa: CASRGRAYNEQFF; j_gene: TRBJ2-1; v_gene: TRBV28; len: 13
CDR3aa: CATTSGTGGEETQYF; j_gene: TRBJ2-5; v_gene: TRBV24-1; len: 15
CDR3aa: CASSQDPGYFGNTIYF; j_gene: TRBJ1-3; v_gene: TRBV4-2; len: 16
CDR3aa: CASSYVGQGLDEQFF; j_gene: TRBJ2-1; v_gene: TRBV6-5; len: 15
CDR3aa: CASSTWTSDSTDTQYF; j_gene: TRBJ2-3; v_gene: TRBV5-1; len: 16
CDR3aa: CASSQDGGRGNNEQFF; j_gene: TRBJ2-1; v_gene: TRBV3-1; len: 16
CDR3aa: CASSLEGGTGYNSPLHF; j_gene: TRBJ1-6; v_gene: TRBV11-2; len: 17
CDR3aa: CASSLLFEAGELFF; j_gene: TRBJ2-2; v_gene: TRBV7-9; len: 14
CDR3aa: CAITSREGLDKQYF; j_gene: TRBJ2-7; v_gene: TRBV10-3; len: 14
CDR3aa: CASSFQGNGVNEQFF; j_gene: TRBJ2-1; v_gene: TRBV7-3; len: 15
CDR3aa: CSARDAGYEQYF; j_gene: TRBJ2-7; v_gene: TRBV20-1; len: 12
CDR3aa: CASSFRRGDGTSGRSGGELFF; j_gene: TRBJ2-2; v_gene: TRBV7-9; len: 21
CDR3aa: CASSLAGGDRETQYF; j_gene: TRBJ2-5; v_gene: TRBV12-3/TRBV12-4; len: 15
CDR3aa: CARSVEADTQYF; j_gene: TRBJ2-3; v_gene: TRBV9; len: 12
CDR3aa: CSVDQGTDTQYF; j_gene: TRBJ2-3; v_gene: TRBV29-1; len: 12
CDR3aa: CASSYTGATEAFF; j_gene: TRBJ1-1; v_gene: TRBV5-3; len: 13
CDR3aa: CASSDGNYNEQFF; j_gene: TRBJ2-1; v_gene: TRBV4-1; len: 13
CDR3aa: CASEDGGLTHTQYF; j_gene: TRBJ2-3; v_gene: TRBV5-1; len: 14
CDR3aa: CASSFGTGGYNQPQHF; j_gene: TRBJ1-5; v_gene: TRBV5-6; len: 16
CDR3aa: CASSETSYEQYF; j_gene: TRBJ2-7; v_gene: TRBV12-3/TRBV12-4; len: 12
CDR3aa: CASSLLTRTEAFF; j_gene: TRBJ1-1; v_gene: TRBV27; len: 13
CDR3aa: CASSHGQGGSYYGYTF; j_gene: TRBJ1-2; v_gene: TRBV7-8; len: 16
CDR3aa: CASIFGATQYF; j_gene: TRBJ2-3; v_gene: TRBV27; len: 11
CDR3aa: CASSSILSGRSTDTQYF; j_gene: TRBJ2-3; v_gene: TRBV7-9; len: 17
CDR3aa: CAGSYPGQGGTEELFF; j_gene: TRBJ2-2; v_gene: TRBV6-5; len: 16
CDR3aa: CSVVGPGLYEQYF; j_gene: TRBJ2-7; v_gene: TRBV29-1; len: 13
CDR3aa: CASSQGFGGSNEKLFF; j_gene: TRBJ1-4; v_gene: TRBV4-3; len: 16
CDR3aa: CASSVVGEDEQYF; j_gene: TRBJ2-7; v_gene: TRBV9; len: 13
CDR3aa: CASSQGPYGYTF; j_gene: TRBJ1-2; v_gene: TRBV7-9; len: 12
CDR3aa: CASSPRDPVAGANVLTF; j_gene: TRBJ2-6; v_gene: TRBV27; len: 17
CDR3aa: CASIQPMGAGAYNEQSF; j_gene: TRBJ2-1; v_gene: TRBV6-6; len: 17
CDR3aa: CATSDSRGYSNQPQHF; j_gene: TRBJ1-5; v_gene: TRBV24-1; len: 16
CDR3aa: CATSGGRSTGELFF; j_gene: TRBJ2-2; v_gene: TRBV15; len: 14
CDR3aa: CASSPRDSRWANVLTF; j_gene: TRBJ2-6; v_gene: TRBV6-2/TRBV6-3; len: 16
CDR3aa: CASSIGLITEAFF; j_gene: TRBJ1-1; v_gene: TRBV19; len: 13
CDR3aa: CAISDGSIEAFF; j_gene: TRBJ1-1; v_gene: TRBV10-3; len: 12
CDR3aa: CASSQDGGTAYEQFF; j_gene: TRBJ2-1; v_gene: TRBV3-1; len: 15
CDR3aa: CASSSPPYNEQFF; j_gene: TRBJ2-1; v_gene: TRBV28; len: 13
CDR3aa: CASSMGWGITNYGYTF; j_gene: TRBJ1-2; v_gene: TRBV27; len: 16
CDR3aa: CASSYPTGAYMNTEASF; j_gene: TRBJ1-1; v_gene: TRBV6-2/TRBV6-3; len: 17
CDR3aa: CASSLGGRSYEQYF; j_gene: TRBJ2-7; v_gene: TRBV12-3/TRBV12-4; len: 14
CDR3aa: CASSPKTSGTSTDTQYF; j_gene: TRBJ2-3; v_gene: TRBV18; len: 17
CDR3aa: CATSTGGGLAGELFF; j_gene: TRBJ2-2; v_gene: TRBV19; len: 15
CDR3aa: CAWSSGHSYEQYF; j_gene: TRBJ2-7; v_gene: TRBV30; len: 13
CDR3aa: CASSLGHLAGNTIYF; j_gene: TRBJ1-3; v_gene: TRBV28; len: 15
CDR3aa: CASMKSGSNQPQHF; j_gene: TRBJ1-5; v_gene: TRBV6-5; len: 14
CDR3aa: CASPRRRLAAYEQYF; j_gene: TRBJ2-7; v_gene: TRBV23-1; len: 15
CDR3aa: CASSLGFGRTDTQYF; j_gene: TRBJ2-3; v_gene: TRBV7-9; len: 15
CDR3aa: CASSFRTPSQETQYF; j_gene: TRBJ2-5; v_gene: TRBV28; len: 15
CDR3aa: CASSEGLAGAPYNEQFF; j_gene: TRBJ2-1; v_gene: TRBV11-2; len: 17
CDR3aa: CASSSMPGQLYEQYF; j_gene: TRBJ2-7; v_gene: TRBV5-5; len: 15
CDR3aa: CASSLEADEKLFF; j_gene: TRBJ1-4; v_gene: TRBV5-6; len: 13
CDR3aa: CASSQEILGTAYGVRSYEQYF; j_gene: TRBJ2-7; v_gene: TRBV4-1; len: 21